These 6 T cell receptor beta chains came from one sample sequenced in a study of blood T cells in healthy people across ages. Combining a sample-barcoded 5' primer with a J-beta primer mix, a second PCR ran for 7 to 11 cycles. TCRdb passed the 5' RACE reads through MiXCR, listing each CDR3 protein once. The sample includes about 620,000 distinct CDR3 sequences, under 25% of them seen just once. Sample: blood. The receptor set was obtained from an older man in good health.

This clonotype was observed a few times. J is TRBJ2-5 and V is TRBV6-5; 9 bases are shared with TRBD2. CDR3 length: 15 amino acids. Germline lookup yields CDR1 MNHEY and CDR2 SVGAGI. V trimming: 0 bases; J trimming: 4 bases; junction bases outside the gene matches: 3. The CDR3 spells CASSYSAGGRETQYF. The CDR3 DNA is TGTGCCAGCAGTTACTCGGCGGGAGGGCGAGAGACCCAGTACTTC.

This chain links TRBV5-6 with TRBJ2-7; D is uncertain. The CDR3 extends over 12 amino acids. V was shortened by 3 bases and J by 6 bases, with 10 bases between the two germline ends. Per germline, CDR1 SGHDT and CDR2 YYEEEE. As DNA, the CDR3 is TGTGCCAGCAGCTCCACGGTCGGCGAGCAGTACTTC. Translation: CASSSTVGEQYF.

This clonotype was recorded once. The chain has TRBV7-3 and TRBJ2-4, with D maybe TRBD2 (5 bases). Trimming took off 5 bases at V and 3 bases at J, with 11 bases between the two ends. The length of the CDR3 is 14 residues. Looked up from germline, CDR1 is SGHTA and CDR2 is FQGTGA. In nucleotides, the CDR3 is TGTGCCAGCAGCCAACTAGAGGGCAAAAACATTCAGTACTTC. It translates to CASSQLEGKNIQYF.

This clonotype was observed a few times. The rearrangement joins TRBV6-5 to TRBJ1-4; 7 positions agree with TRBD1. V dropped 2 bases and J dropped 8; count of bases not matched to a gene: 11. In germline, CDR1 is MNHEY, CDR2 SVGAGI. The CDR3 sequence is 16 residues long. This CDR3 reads CASSYANRGGGEKLFF. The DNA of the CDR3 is TGTGCCAGCAGTTACGCGAACAGGGGCGGTGGCGAAAAACTGTTTTTT.

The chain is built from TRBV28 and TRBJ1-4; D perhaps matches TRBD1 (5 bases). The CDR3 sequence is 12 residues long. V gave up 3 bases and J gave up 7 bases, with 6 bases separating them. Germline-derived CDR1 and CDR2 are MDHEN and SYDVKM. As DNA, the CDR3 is TGTGCCAGCAGTTTCCAGGGTGAAAAACTGTTTTTT. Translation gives CASSFQGEKLFF.

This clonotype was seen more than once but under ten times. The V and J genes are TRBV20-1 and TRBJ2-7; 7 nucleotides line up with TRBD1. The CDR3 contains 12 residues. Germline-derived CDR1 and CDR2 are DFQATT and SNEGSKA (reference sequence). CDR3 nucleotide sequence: TGCAGAACCGGGACAGAGGGGTACGAGCAGTACTTC. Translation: CRTGTEGYEQYF.